These 23 T cell receptor beta chains came from one sample sequenced in a study of cytomegalovirus exposure and HLA in healthy donors. Sequencing was performed with immunoSEQ multiplex PCR; in TCRdb, only in-frame clones are kept and a portion is missing. This table holds about 160,000 clones, roughly 80% found once. Sample: PBMCs. Every receptor here comes from a man aged 30-40 years in good health and CMV-seropositive.

V gene TRBV9 combines with J gene TRBJ2-1; a weak D match, TRBD2 (6 bases). Germline V gene lookup returns CDR1 SGDLS and CDR2 YYNGEE. Trimming removed 3 bases from V and 6 bases from J, with 16 bases in between. The CDR3 covers 15 residues. CDR3 DNA: TGTGCCAGCAGCGCCCGACTAGGGAGTGGCAATGAGCAGTTCTTC. It is translated as CASSARLGSGNEQFF.

This clone has just a few counts. The V gene is TRBV2, the J gene TRBJ1-5, with unresolved D. Between the trimmed V and J ends, which lost 5 bases and 11 bases, there was a span of 13 bases. This CDR3 contains 12 residues. The germline gives CDR1 SNHLY, CDR2 FYNNEI. Here the CDR3 reads CASSRAADAQHF. Here the CDR3 DNA reads TGTGCCAGCAGTCGGGCAGCGGACGCCCAGCATTTT.

The gene calls are TRBV4-3 and TRBJ2-3; no firm D call. CDR1 is LGHNA, CDR2 YSLEER, per germline. This CDR3 comprises 15 residues. Trimming left V 2 bases short and J 3 bases short, with 12 bases between. The CDR3 bases are TGCGCCAGCAGCCAAAGCGCCACATGGACAGATACGCAGTATTTT. Translation: CASSQSATWTDTQYF.

The J gene is TRBJ2-1, the V gene TRBV7-6, with D perhaps TRBD2 (6 bases). The CDR3 contains 16 residues. The V gene's germline CDR1 is SGHVS and CDR2 FNYEAQ. V lost 1 base, J lost 8 bases, and 18 bases lay in between. The CDR3 here is CASSLGDSRLGDEQFF. DNA for the CDR3: TGTGCCAGCAGCTTAGGGGACTCTCGGTTGGGGGATGAGCAGTTCTTC.

V and J are TRBV6-5 and TRBJ2-5; D gene unclear. This CDR3 is built from 10 residues. The germline V and J ends were trimmed by 8 bases and 5 bases, with 6 bases remaining between them. The V gene's germline CDR1 is MNHEY and CDR2 SVGAGI. This CDR3 is CASSRETQYF. The CDR3 region has the DNA TGTGCCAGCTCGCGCGAGACCCAGTACTTC.

The chain uses TRBV11-2 and TRBJ1-1; 8 positions agree with TRBD1. The V gene end was trimmed by 1 base and the J gene end by 1 base; junction bases not matched to a gene: 5. The CDR3 is 16 residues long. Germline CDR1 SGHAT, CDR2 FQNNGV. In DNA form, the CDR3 reads TGTGCCAGCAGCTTAGTCTTCGGGACAGGGAACACTGAAGCTTTCTTT. Residues: CASSLVFGTGNTEAFF.

This chain links TRBV19 with TRBJ2-3; possible D gene TRBD1, 6 bases. This CDR3 region has 17 residues. Germline CDR1 LNHDA, CDR2 SQIVND (reference sequence). V lost 6 bases and J 6 bases, leaving 25 bases between the germline ends. The DNA of the CDR3 is TGTGCCAGTAGCGAACCCCTCTCCAGGGGCGAATCGGATACGCAGTATTTT. It specifies CASSEPLSRGESDTQYF.

The table lists this clone with a few counts. For the CDR3, the DNA is TGTGCCAGCAGCGTAGCTAATAGCGGGGGTTACGAGCAGTACTTC. Translation gives CASSVANSGGYEQYF. The chain uses TRBV9 and TRBJ2-7, with 9 bases matching TRBD2. The CDR3 contains 15 residues. The V segment lost 0 bases and the J segment 4 bases; nucleotides outside the gene matches: 5. In germline, CDR1 is SGDLS, CDR2 YYNGEE.

The rearrangement uses TRBV5-3 and TRBJ2-3, with 9 positions matching TRBD1. TRBV5-3 is filed as an ORF, its function uncertain. After removal of 3 bases from V and 3 bases from J, the junction contained 5 bases not matched to a gene. This CDR3 comprises 15 residues. CDR3: CARSYWTGATDTQYF. Here the CDR3 DNA reads TGTGCCAGAAGCTATTGGACAGGGGCTACAGATACGCAGTATTTT.

V and J are TRBV4-1 and TRBJ1-2; D remains unclear. Trimming shortened V by 0 bases and J by 2 bases, and 10 bases separated the two germline ends. This CDR3 comprises 15 residues. The V gene's germline CDR1 is MGHRA and CDR2 YSYEKL. The CDR3 coding sequence is TGCGCCAGCAGCCAAGATCCTTTACAGAACTATGGCTACACCTTC. Translated: CASSQDPLQNYGYTF.

The CDR3 DNA reads as TGTGCCAGCAGGACAGGGAGCTCCTACGAGCAGTACTTC. This gives the protein CASRTGSSYEQYF. The rearrangement joins TRBV5-4 to TRBJ2-7; 7 bases align to TRBD1. V lost 5 bases and J lost 0; bases outside the gene matches: 2. Germline values: CDR1 SGHNT, CDR2 YYREEE (reference sequence). The CDR3 extends over 13 amino acids.

The chain employs TRBV28 and TRBJ1-3; D is ambiguous. The CDR3 totals 15 residues. Trimming pared 4 bases from V and 0 bases from J, leaving 10 bases between. Germline V CDR1 and CDR2: MDHEN, SYDVKM. CDR3 sequence reads: CASSSHQNSGNTIYF. CDR3 coding DNA: TGTGCCAGCAGTTCACATCAAAACTCTGGAAACACCATATATTTT.

The chain combines TRBV30 with TRBJ1-5, with 7 bases matching TRBD1. The CDR3 spans 14 residues. The ends lost 3 bases at V and 4 bases at J; junction bases unmatched: 6. The germline V gene has CDR1 GTSNPN and CDR2 SVGIG (reference sequence). The CDR3 here is CAWSSDRVNQPQHF. CDR3 coding DNA: TGTGCCTGGAGCTCAGACAGGGTTAATCAGCCCCAGCATTTT.

V and J are TRBV5-4 and TRBJ1-2, with a tentative D call TRBD1 (5 bases). The CDR3 is 14 amino acids. V lost 4 bases, J lost 2 bases, and 12 bases lay in between. The germline CDR1 and CDR2 sequences are SGHNT and YYREEE (reference sequence). DNA for the CDR3: TGTGCCAGCAGCCCCCCTAACAGGAACTATGGCTACACCTTC. Its protein product is CASSPPNRNYGYTF.

V is TRBV27 and J is TRBJ2-3; tentative D call: TRBD2 (5 bases). V was cut by 2 bases and J by 6 bases, with 12 bases left in between. Looked up from germline, CDR1 is MNHEY and CDR2 is SMNVEV (reference sequence). The CDR3 is made up of 14 amino acids. This CDR3 is CASSLVGREDTQYF. CDR3 coding DNA: TGTGCCAGCAGTTTAGTGGGGAGAGAGGATACGCAGTATTTT.

CDR3 DNA: TGCGCCAGCAGCCAGGGGACAGGTCCGTACGAGCAGTACTTC. As protein: CASSQGTGPYEQYF. This chain connects TRBV4-3 to TRBJ2-7; 8 positions agree with TRBD1. Germline V CDR1 and CDR2: LGHNA, YSLEER. The ends lost 3 bases at V and 4 bases at J; junction bases unmatched: 5. This CDR3 spans 14 amino acids.

The V and J genes are TRBV4-3 and TRBJ1-4, with 7 positions matching TRBD1. V gave up 0 bases and J gave up 7 bases; unmatched junction bases: 8. The CDR3 loop spans 16 amino acids. Germline CDR1 LGHNA, CDR2 YSLEER. The CDR3 region is CASSQELDRVREKLFF. The CDR3 region has the DNA TGCGCCAGCAGCCAAGAACTCGACAGGGTGCGTGAAAAACTGTTTTTT.

The sample holds many counts of this clone. The chain combines TRBV30 with TRBJ2-2, with 8 bases aligning to TRBD1. The V and J ends lost 3 bases and 3 bases, in that order; junction bases with no gene match: 6. Germline CDR1 and CDR2: GTSNPN and SVGIG (reference sequence). The CDR3 spans 15 residues. CDR3 residues: CAWRSPGQDTGELFF. CDR3 coding DNA: TGTGCCTGGAGGAGTCCGGGACAGGACACCGGGGAGCTGTTTTTT. The full variable domain, its missing parts supplied by reference TRBV30 and TRBJ2-2, is SQTIHQWPATLVQPVGSPLSLECTVEGTSNPNLYWYRQAAGRGLQLLFYSVGIGQISSEVPQNLSASRPQDRQFILSSKKLLLSDSGFYLCAWRSPGQDTGELFFGEGSRLTVL.

The chain has TRBV4-1 and TRBJ1-2; D is perhaps TRBD1 (6 bases). The CDR3 length is 15 residues. Germline V gives CDR1 MGHRA, CDR2 YSYEKL. V dropped 1 base and J dropped 4 bases, with 13 bases sitting between them. This CDR3 reads CASSQGWTEAYGYTF. DNA of the CDR3: TGCGCCAGCAGCCAAGGGTGGACAGAAGCCTATGGCTACACCTTC.

The rearrangement joins TRBV7-2 to TRBJ2-1; D is ambiguous. Germline V gives CDR1 SGHTA, CDR2 FQGNSA. V gave up 6 bases and J gave up 9 bases, with 9 bases separating them. The CDR3 spans 11 residues. This CDR3 reads CASRQQSEQFF. CDR3 sequence (DNA): TGTGCCAGCAGACAGCAGAGTGAGCAGTTCTTC.

This chain connects TRBV6-5 to TRBJ1-2; TRBD1 matches at 8 bases. The junction had 7 bases not matched to a gene; V was cut back by 2 bases and J by 8 bases. Germline CDR1 is MNHEY and CDR2 is SVGAGI. The CDR3 has 14 residues. The CDR3 sequence: CASSYLTGGGGYTF. The CDR3 bases are TGTGCCAGCAGTTACCTTACAGGGGGAGGGGGCTACACCTTC.

This chain joins TRBV27 and TRBJ2-5; TRBD1 matches 9 bases. The V gene end was trimmed by 3 bases and the J gene end by 5 bases; junction bases not matched to a gene: 7. CDR1 is MNHEY, CDR2 SMNVEV, per germline (reference sequence). The CDR3 contains 15 residues. The CDR3 coding sequence is TGTGCCAGCAGTTTCAAACAGGGGGCGGTGGAGACCCAGTACTTC. It specifies CASSFKQGAVETQYF.

This clone occurred once. The rearrangement uses TRBV7-2 and TRBJ1-1; D is unresolved. The germline CDR1 and CDR2 sequences are SGHTA and FQGNSA. The CDR3 spans 16 residues. V was shortened by 1 base and J by 7 bases, with 19 bases between the two germline ends. The CDR3 loop reads CASSLVGGRGLIEAFF. CDR3 bases: TGTGCCAGCAGCTTAGTTGGAGGGAGAGGATTGATTGAAGCTTTCTTT.